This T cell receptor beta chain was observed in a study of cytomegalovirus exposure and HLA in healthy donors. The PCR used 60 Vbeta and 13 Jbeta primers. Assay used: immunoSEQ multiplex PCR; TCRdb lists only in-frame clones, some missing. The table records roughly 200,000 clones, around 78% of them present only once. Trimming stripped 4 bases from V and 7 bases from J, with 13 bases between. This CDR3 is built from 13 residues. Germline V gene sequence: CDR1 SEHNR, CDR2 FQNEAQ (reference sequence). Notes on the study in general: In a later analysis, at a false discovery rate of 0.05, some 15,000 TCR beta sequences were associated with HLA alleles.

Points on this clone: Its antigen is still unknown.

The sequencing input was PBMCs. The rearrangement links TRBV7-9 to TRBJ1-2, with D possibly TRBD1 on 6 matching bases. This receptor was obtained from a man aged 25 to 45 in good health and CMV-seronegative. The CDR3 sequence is CASSSGGGTGYTF. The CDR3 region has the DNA TGTGCCAGCAGCTCGGGTGGGGGCACTGGCTACACCTTC.